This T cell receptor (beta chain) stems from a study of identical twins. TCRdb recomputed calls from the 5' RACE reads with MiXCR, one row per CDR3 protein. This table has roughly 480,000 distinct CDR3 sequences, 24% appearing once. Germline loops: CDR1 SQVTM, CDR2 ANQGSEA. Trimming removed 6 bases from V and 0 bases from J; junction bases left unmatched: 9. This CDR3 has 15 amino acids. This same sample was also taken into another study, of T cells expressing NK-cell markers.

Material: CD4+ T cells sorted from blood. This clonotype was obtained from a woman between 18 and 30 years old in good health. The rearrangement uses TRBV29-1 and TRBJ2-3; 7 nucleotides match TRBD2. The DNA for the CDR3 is TGCAGCGTAGGACCTGGGAGGGGAAGCACAGATACGCAGTATTTT. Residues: CSVGPGRGSTDTQYF.